The sequence of this T cell receptor (beta chain) was determined in a study of blood T cells in healthy people across ages. CDR1 and CDR2 from the germline V gene are DFQATT and SNEGSKA (reference sequence). The CDR3 covers 16 residues. After removal of 3 bases from V and 2 bases from J, the junction contained 8 bases not matched to a gene. A second PCR, run for about 7 to 11 cycles, used a sample-barcoded 5' primer plus a J-beta primer mix. MiXCR, run by TCRdb on the 5' RACE reads, gives a single entry per CDR3 protein. The table lists about 830,000 distinct CDR3 sequences, 58% of them singletons, with about 20% in the top ten.

This receptor was taken from a young man in good health. The gene calls are TRBV20-1 and TRBJ2-3, with 10 bases fitting TRBD2. The source material was blood. This CDR3 reads CSASPLTSGHTDTQYF. The CDR3 DNA sequence: TGCAGTGCTAGTCCACTGACTAGCGGGCACACAGATACGCAGTATTTT.